This TCR beta chain was obtained from a study of PD-L1 blockade in urothelial cancer. Across the whole study: Between 0 and 3 chemotherapy regimens preceded treatment for each patient. Blood gave a median approximately 130,000 T cells.

CDR3 length: 17 amino acids. Germline lookup yields CDR1 SGHAT and CDR2 FQNNGV. Trimming at V came to 0 bases and at J to 0 bases, leaving 7 bases not matched to a gene. Time point noted: peripheral blood 6 weeks after treatment start. Some clones are missing from TCRdb's copy, which holds only in-frame ones; the method was immunoSEQ multiplex PCR. The profile covers roughly 100,000 clones, with over 80% appearing a single time and around 8% taken by the ten largest. This clone has just one count. The V gene is TRBV11-2, the J gene TRBJ2-5, with TRBD2 matching 7 bases. This sample comprised PBMCs, obtained around atezolizumab (anti-PD-L1) treatment. This receptor was identified in a man in his sixties or seventies with urothelial cancer. CDR3 sequence (DNA): TGTGCCAGCAGCTTAGAGGCGGCGGGGGTGTACCAAGAGACCCAGTACTTC. Translating gives CASSLEAAGVYQETQYF.